These 24 T cell receptor beta chains came from one sample sequenced in a study of shared clonotypes between healthy human individuals. Data came from immunoSEQ multiplex PCR; TCRdb stores just in-frame clones and leaves some out. The table lists 400,000 to 600,000 clones, approximately 95% of them singletons. Input material: naive CD4+ T cells sorted from blood. Subset: CD45RA+ positively selected. The receptors here all came from a woman in her 30s in good health.

The chain joins TRBV4-1 to TRBJ2-7; 9 bases match TRBD1. The germline CDR1 and CDR2 sequences are MGHRA and YSYEKL. Unmatched junction bases numbered 17, after V lost 5 bases and J lost 6 bases. The CDR3 is 17 residues long. Here the CDR3 reads CASSARVLRDREIEQYF. The CDR3 coding sequence is TGCGCCAGCAGCGCAAGAGTTCTCCGGGACAGGGAAATCGAGCAGTACTTC.

The J gene is TRBJ2-3, the V gene TRBV13; the match to TRBD1 covers 8 bases. Unmatched junction bases numbered 4, after V lost 5 bases and J lost 3 bases. Germline CDR1 is PRHDT and CDR2 is FYEKMQ (reference sequence). This CDR3 is 14 amino acids long. The CDR3 bases are TGTGCCAGCAGCACGGACAGGGTAACAGATACGCAGTATTTT. It codes for CASSTDRVTDTQYF. The full variable domain, completed using reference TRBV13 and TRBJ2-3, is AAGVIQSPRHLIKEKRETATLKCYPIPRHDTVYWYQQGPGQDPQFLISFYEKMQSDKGSIPDRFSAQQFSDYHSELNMSSLELGDSALYFCASSTDRVTDTQYFGPGTRLTVL.

This chain joins TRBV28 and TRBJ1-4; D remains ambiguous. V shed 3 bases and J shed 7 bases, with 12 bases lying between them. The CDR3 sequence is 14 residues long. Germline CDR1 and CDR2: MDHEN and SYDVKM. CDR3 coding DNA: TGTGCCAGCAGTTTGGGTATGATGGTTGAAAAACTGTTTTTT. Translation gives CASSLGMMVEKLFF.

Written as DNA, the CDR3 is TGTGCCAGCAGTTACGGGGGGTCGGATCAGCCCCAGCATTTT. It is translated as CASSYGGSDQPQHF. J is TRBJ1-5 and V is TRBV6-5, with D possibly TRBD1 on 5 matching bases. The germline CDR1 and CDR2 sequences are MNHEY and SVGAGI. The CDR3 consists of 14 residues. Trimming pared 2 bases from V and 5 bases from J, leaving 10 bases between.

The chain couples TRBV7-2 to TRBJ2-7; the D gene is possibly TRBD1 (6 bases). CDR3 size: 14 residues. Looked up from germline, CDR1 is SGHTA and CDR2 is FQGNSA. V was clipped by 5 bases and J by 3 bases, with 14 bases between them. CDR3 bases: TGTGCCAGCAGCCCGACAGGCGTCGTCTACGAGCAGTACTTC. This translates into CASSPTGVVYEQYF.

The chain uses TRBV6-1 and TRBJ2-5, with 11 bases lining up with TRBD1. Germline V gene data show CDR1 as MNHNS and CDR2 as SASEGT. The CDR3 totals 15 residues. J gave up 2 bases and V 5 bases, and 4 bases lay outside the gene matches. CDR3 sequence (DNA): TGTGCCAGCAGTCCCCGGGACAGGGGGCAAGAGACCCAGTACTTC. Protein sequence: CASSPRDRGQETQYF.

This clone was picked up one time. This chain uses TRBV4-2 with TRBJ2-1; D unresolved. The CDR3 has 15 amino acids. Germline-derived CDR1 and CDR2 are LGHNA and YNFKEQ. The V end was cut by 0 bases, the J end by 8 bases, with 14 bases between. The CDR3 DNA follows: TGTGCCAGCAGCCAAGAAAGAAGGAAGAGCGATGAGCAGTTCTTC. Amino acids: CASSQERRKSDEQFF.

The chain links TRBV9 to TRBJ2-3; 9 positions match TRBD2. Germline V gives CDR1 SGDLS, CDR2 YYNGEE. Trimming took 0 bases from V and 0 from J; bases not matched to a gene: 5. This CDR3 comprises 17 residues. CDR3 region: CASSVGASGDSTDTQYF. The CDR3 coding sequence is TGTGCCAGCAGCGTAGGAGCTAGCGGGGATAGCACAGATACGCAGTATTTT.

The V and J genes are TRBV28 and TRBJ2-4; no definite D call. This CDR3 spans 12 amino acids. Germline V gives CDR1 MDHEN, CDR2 SYDVKM. V shed 7 bases and J shed 6 bases, with 10 bases lying between them. CDR3 residues: CASTQAGNIQYF. As DNA, the CDR3 is TGTGCCAGCACCCAGGCTGGAAACATTCAGTACTTC.

The chain links TRBV10-1 to TRBJ2-3; a possible D gene is TRBD2 (6 bases). Germline V gene data show CDR1 as WNHNN and CDR2 as SYGVQD (reference sequence). This CDR3 is 15 amino acids long. The germline V and J ends were trimmed by 11 bases and 3 bases, with 21 bases remaining between them. The CDR3 region has the DNA TGCGCCGGGACTTGCCACGATAGCGAGACAGATACGCAGTATTTT. The encoded protein is CAGTCHDSETDTQYF.

The chain recombines TRBV7-8 with TRBJ2-7; 10 bases are a match to TRBD2. J gave up 3 bases and V 2 bases, and 1 base lay outside the gene matches. CDR3 length equals 14 residues. Germline V gene lookup returns CDR1 SGHVS and CDR2 FQNEAQ. The DNA of the CDR3 is TGTGCCAGCAGCTTACTAGCGGGGGTCTACGAGCAGTACTTC. Translating gives CASSLLAGVYEQYF.

The chain employs TRBV7-2 and TRBJ2-3; 8 bases are a match to TRBD2. Per germline, CDR1 SGHTA and CDR2 FQGNSA. The V gene end was trimmed by 3 bases and the J gene end by 4 bases; junction bases not matched to a gene: 6. CDR3 length: 15 residues. CDR3: CASSFREGRADTQYF. In nucleotides, the CDR3 is TGTGCCAGCAGCTTCCGGGAGGGCCGCGCAGATACGCAGTATTTT. The full variable domain, rest sourced from reference TRBV7-2 and TRBJ2-3, is GAGVSQSPSNKVTEKGKDVELRCDPISGHTALYWYRQSLGQGLEFLIYFQGNSAPDKSGLPSDRFSAERTGGSVSTLTIQRTQQEDSAVYLCASSFREGRADTQYFGPGTRLTVL.

The rearrangement joins TRBV27 to TRBJ2-5, with D perhaps given as TRBD1 or TRBD2 (6 bases each). Looked up from germline, CDR1 is MNHEY and CDR2 is SMNVEV (reference sequence). The germline V and J ends were trimmed by 2 bases and 5 bases, with 15 bases remaining between them. This CDR3 contains 15 residues. CDR3 region: CASSLTRGAPETQYF. The CDR3, as DNA: TGTGCCAGCAGTTTAACAAGGGGGGCCCCGGAGACCCAGTACTTC.

This clone was detected only a few times. The V gene is TRBV28, the J gene TRBJ2-5; maybe TRBD2 (7 bases). There are 13 residues in the CDR3. V lost 6 bases to trimming and J lost 4 bases, with 12 bases between them. CDR1 and CDR2 from the germline V gene are MDHEN and SYDVKM. CDR3 nucleotides: TGTGCCAGCAGCACCGGGGGGCGAGAGACCCAGTACTTC. Its translation: CASSTGGRETQYF.

The J gene is TRBJ2-2, the V gene TRBV2; 7 nucleotides agree with TRBD2. Germline V gives CDR1 SNHLY, CDR2 FYNNEI. This CDR3 has 16 amino acids. Losses at the gene ends were 5 bases for V and 7 bases for J; bases not matched to a gene: 13. CDR3 nucleotide sequence: TGTGCCAGCAGTTCAGGACCCAGGAGGGAGGGCGGGGAGCTGTTTTTT. Its protein product is CASSSGPRREGGELFF.

The chain is built from TRBV28 and TRBJ2-7; the match to TRBD1 covers 10 bases. The CDR3 covers 15 residues. Losses at the gene ends were 4 bases for V and 5 bases for J; bases not matched to a gene: 8. CDR1 and CDR2 (germline): MDHEN, SYDVKM. The CDR3 bases are TGTGCCAGCAGTTCGGGACAGGGGCCAAGGCACGAGCAGTACTTC. This codes for CASSSGQGPRHEQYF.

The chain recombines TRBV28 with TRBJ2-3; 10 nucleotides agree with TRBD2. The CDR3 extends over 20 amino acids. J was trimmed by 1 base and V by 2 bases; bases with no gene match: 15. Germline loops: CDR1 MDHEN, CDR2 SYDVKM. The CDR3 DNA is TGTGCCAGCAGTTTAGGAGGAGCGGGAGGGCCGAGCGGTGGCACAGATACGCAGTATTTT. It encodes CASSLGGAGGPSGGTDTQYF.

V gene TRBV30 combines with J gene TRBJ1-3, with D possibly TRBD1 on 6 matching bases. This CDR3 contains 15 residues. Trimming pared 2 bases from V and 2 bases from J, leaving 13 bases between. Germline values: CDR1 GTSNPN, CDR2 SVGIG (reference sequence). CDR3 sequence (DNA): TGTGCCTGGAGTAAATGGGGGGCGCCTGGAAACACCATATATTTT. Translated: CAWSKWGAPGNTIYF. Together with reference TRBV30 and TRBJ1-3, the CDR3 gives the full variable domain: SQTIHQWPATLVQPVGSPLSLECTVEGTSNPNLYWYRQAAGRGLQLLFYSVGIGQISSEVPQNLSASRPQDRQFILSSKKLLLSDSGFYLCAWSKWGAPGNTIYFGEGSWLTVV.

The V and J genes are TRBV6-4 and TRBJ1-1; D gene ambiguous. CDR1 is MRHNA, CDR2 SNTAGT, per germline. V was cut by 6 bases and J by 3 bases, with 11 bases left in between. The CDR3 runs 13 residues. Here the CDR3 DNA reads TGTGCCAGCAGAGCCGGGCTGCACACTGAAGCTTTCTTT. This gives the protein CASRAGLHTEAFF.

The chain combines TRBV23-1 with TRBJ2-5; D not resolved. TRBV23-1 is flagged as an ORF with uncertain function. V was shortened by 8 bases and J by 2 bases, with 3 bases between the two germline ends. This CDR3 is 10 amino acids long. The CDR3 here is CASGQETQYF. DNA of the CDR3: TGCGCCAGCGGGCAAGAGACCCAGTACTTC.

The chain employs TRBV5-4 and TRBJ1-2; D remains ambiguous. The V end lost 4 bases, the J end lost 1 base, and 14 bases lay between the germline ends. The CDR3 is 15 residues long. Germline CDR1 reads SGHNT; CDR2 reads YYREEE (reference sequence). CDR3 sequence: CASSGGRGYNYGYTF. CDR3 nucleotides: TGTGCCAGCAGCGGAGGACGGGGATATAACTATGGCTACACCTTC.

V and J are TRBV4-2 and TRBJ2-5; 9 nucleotides line up with TRBD2. Germline CDR1 reads LGHNA; CDR2 reads YNFKEQ. V lost 1 base, J lost 4 bases, and 7 bases stayed unmatched. The CDR3 is made up of 16 amino acids. CDR3 residues: CASSQVVSGSGETQYF. The CDR3 region has the DNA TGTGCCAGCAGCCAAGTTGTTAGCGGGAGTGGAGAGACCCAGTACTTC.

This chain joins TRBV13 and TRBJ2-5, with D possibly TRBD2 on 6 matching bases. The germline gives CDR1 PRHDT, CDR2 FYEKMQ (reference sequence). The CDR3 contains 14 residues. Trimming took 5 bases from V and 4 from J, leaving 14 bases between them. The CDR3 spells CASSPGLKRETQYF. CDR3 DNA sequence: TGTGCCAGCAGCCCTGGACTAAAGCGAGAGACCCAGTACTTC. Supplemented by reference TRBV13 and TRBJ2-5, the full variable domain reads AAGVIQSPRHLIKEKRETATLKCYPIPRHDTVYWYQQGPGQDPQFLISFYEKMQSDKGSIPDRFSAQQFSDYHSELNMSSLELGDSALYFCASSPGLKRETQYFGPGTRLLVL.

The chain recombines TRBV2 with TRBJ2-3, with D possibly matching TRBD2 (6 bases). The CDR3 spans 16 residues. CDR1 is SNHLY, CDR2 FYNNEI, per germline. The V end was cut by 4 bases, the J end by 5 bases, with 19 bases between. DNA of the CDR3: TGTGCCAGCAGTGGCACTAGCTCTAAGGCCCAAGATACGCAGTATTTT. Its translation: CASSGTSSKAQDTQYF.